What follows are 29 T cell receptor beta chains derived from one specimen sequenced in a study of Tregs in tolerant kidney transplant recipients. The assay was immunoSEQ multiplex PCR, and TCRdb's table has in-frame clones only and misses some. The table includes more than 60,000 clones, around 98% detected once. The starting material was CD4+ T cells from blood, obtained before the transplant. Every receptor here comes from a human donor who received a combined kidney and bone marrow transplant.

This rearrangement joins TRBV5-1 to TRBJ2-7; D might be TRBD1 (6 bases). V shed 7 bases and J shed 2 bases, with 13 bases lying between them. CDR1 is SGHRS and CDR2 is YFSETQ in the germline V gene. CDR3 length: 13 amino acids. For the CDR3, the DNA is TGCGCCAGCTCGACAGGTGGGGCCTACGAGCAGTACTTC. This gives the protein CASSTGGAYEQYF. The full variable domain, rest sourced from reference TRBV5-1 and TRBJ2-7, is KAGVTQTPRYLIKTRGQQVTLSCSPISGHRSVSWYQQTPGQGLQFLFEYFSETQRNKGNFPGRFSGRQFSNSRSEMNVSTLELGDSALYLCASSTGGAYEQYFGPGTRLTVT.

This clone was detected once. The CDR3: CASNIRQGNYEQYF. The CDR3 DNA sequence: TGTGCCAGCAACATACGACAGGGAAACTACGAGCAGTACTTC. The chain carries TRBV2 and TRBJ2-7, with 7 nucleotides matching TRBD1. V gave up 7 bases and J gave up 3 bases; unmatched junction bases: 9. Looked up from germline, CDR1 is SNHLY and CDR2 is FYNNEI. This CDR3 has 14 residues.

This chain connects TRBV19 to TRBJ1-5, with D hard to call. Germline-derived CDR1 and CDR2 are LNHDA and SQIVND (reference sequence). V was clipped by 3 bases and J by 3 bases, with 6 bases between them. This CDR3 has 13 amino acids. The CDR3 loop is CASSIYTNQPQHF. DNA of the CDR3: TGTGCCAGTAGTATTTACACCAATCAGCCCCAGCATTTT.

The chain combines TRBV7-9 with TRBJ2-2; 10 nucleotides agree with TRBD1. The CDR3 spans 15 residues. With V trimmed by 4 bases and J by 8 bases, 7 bases remained unmatched. Germline V gene lookup returns CDR1 SEHNR and CDR2 FQNEAQ (reference sequence). Here the CDR3 DNA reads TGTGCCAGCAGCTCGAGCAGACAGGGGGCAGGGGAGCTGTTTTTT. Residues: CASSSSRQGAGELFF.

This clone has more than one count but fewer than ten. Other DNA variants within this sample encode the same CDR3. This sequence joins TRBV7-2 and TRBJ1-2, with TRBD1 identical over 8 bases. V shed 4 bases, J shed 5 bases, and the junction held 3 bases outside the gene matches. The CDR3 sequence is 13 residues long. Germline V gene lookup returns CDR1 SGHTA and CDR2 FQGNSA. The CDR3 protein is CASSSGQGYGYTF. CDR3 DNA sequence: TGTGCCAGCAGCTCCGGACAGGGTTATGGCTACACCTTC.

CDR3 coding DNA: TGTGCCAGCAGTTTTAACTCTGGGGCCAACGTCCTGACTTTC. Encoded protein: CASSFNSGANVLTF. V usage is TRBV6-5 and J usage is TRBJ2-6, with no clear D. V was pared by 4 bases and J by 0 bases, with 4 bases between. CDR3 length: 14 amino acids. Germline V lookup: CDR1 MNHEY, CDR2 SVGAGI.

The chain employs TRBV7-2 and TRBJ2-5, with 7 positions matching TRBD1. The germline V gene has CDR1 SGHTA and CDR2 FQGNSA. The CDR3 has 13 residues. Trimming cost V 5 bases and J 5 bases; bases outside gene matches: 5. In DNA, the CDR3 is TGTGCCAGCAGCCCTCAGGGGGTCGAGACCCAGTACTTC. This encodes CASSPQGVETQYF.

This clone was observed once. The chain has TRBV5-1 and TRBJ2-7, with 12 bases fitting TRBD2. The J segment lost 4 bases and the V segment lost 1 base, leaving 0 bases of the junction unmatched. The CDR3 has 14 residues. Germline V gene lookup returns CDR1 SGHRS and CDR2 YFSETQ. CDR3 protein: CASSLTSGGYEQYF. The CDR3 nucleotides are TGCGCCAGCAGCTTGACTAGCGGGGGGTACGAGCAGTACTTC.

The chain employs TRBV4-3 and TRBJ2-7, with 10 bases lining up with TRBD1. CDR3 length: 17 residues. Germline V gene lookup returns CDR1 LGHNA and CDR2 YSLEER. V lost 2 bases, J lost 5 bases, and 12 bases stayed unmatched. CDR3 amino acids: CASSQLETGTGVNEQYF. The CDR3 DNA sequence: TGCGCCAGCAGCCAACTGGAGACCGGGACAGGGGTTAACGAGCAGTACTTC.

The V and J genes are TRBV2 and TRBJ2-1; TRBD2 matches 7 bases. Germline V gene sequence: CDR1 SNHLY, CDR2 FYNNEI. With 5 bases clipped from V and 14 bases from J, the junction kept 9 bases outside the gene matches. The CDR3 consists of 12 residues. The CDR3 sequence: CASSSERDVKFF. As DNA, the CDR3 is TGTGCCAGCAGTTCGGAGCGGGATGTCAAGTTCTTC.

This chain joins TRBV27 and TRBJ2-7, with 10 bases lining up with TRBD1. The CDR3 length is 14 residues. With V trimmed by 5 bases and J by 3 bases, 4 bases remained unmatched. Germline V gene data show CDR1 as MNHEY and CDR2 as SMNVEV (reference sequence). For the CDR3, the DNA is TGTGCCAGCAGTATCCGGGACAGGGGCTACGAGCAGTACTTC. The encoded protein is CASSIRDRGYEQYF.

The chain joins TRBV6-6 to TRBJ2-3, with 7 nucleotides matching TRBD2. The CDR3 spans 16 residues. With 2 bases clipped from V and 1 base from J, the junction kept 6 bases outside the gene matches. Germline CDR1 and CDR2: MNHNY and SVGAGI (reference sequence). In DNA, the CDR3 is TGTGCCAGCAGTTACGGGCGGGGGAGAGGCACAGATACGCAGTATTTT. Translated, it gives CASSYGRGRGTDTQYF.

The rearrangement links TRBV7-2 to TRBJ2-7; D perhaps matches TRBD2 (5 bases). This CDR3 is 14 amino acids long. CDR1 and CDR2 from the germline V gene are SGHTA and FQGNSA. Between the trimmed V and J ends, which lost 4 bases and 3 bases, there was a span of 13 bases. The CDR3 bases are TGTGCCAGCAGCTCACTACCCGGGGTCTACGAGCAGTACTTC. This codes for CASSSLPGVYEQYF. Filled out from reference TRBV7-2 and TRBJ2-7, the complete variable domain reads GAGVSQSPSNKVTEKGKDVELRCDPISGHTALYWYRQSLGQGLEFLIYFQGNSAPDKSGLPSDRFSAERTGGSVSTLTIQRTQQEDSAVYLCASSSLPGVYEQYFGPGTRLTVT.

The chain combines TRBV5-5 with TRBJ2-7; 8 positions match TRBD2. Germline trimming cut 2 bases from V and 3 bases from J; bases unmatched to any gene: 4. CDR3 length: 14 amino acids. The germline CDR1 and CDR2 sequences are SGHKS and YYEKEE (reference sequence). The CDR3 is CASSFGGGIYEQYF. CDR3 bases: TGTGCCAGCAGCTTCGGGGGGGGTATCTACGAGCAGTACTTC.

The CDR3 DNA reads as TGCGCCAGCAGCCAAGCGTTTAGCGGGGGGACAGATACGCAGTATTTT. Protein product: CASSQAFSGGTDTQYF. The gene calls are TRBV4-3 and TRBJ2-3; 10 positions match TRBD2. The junction had 4 bases not matched to a gene; V was cut back by 1 base and J by 3 bases. CDR3 length: 16 residues. From germline, CDR1 is LGHNA and CDR2 YSLEER.

The V call is TRBV18, the J call TRBJ2-3, with 9 bases that match TRBD2. V lost 6 bases and J lost 2; bases outside the gene matches: 6. Germline loops: CDR1 KGHSH, CDR2 LQKENI. CDR3 length: 15 amino acids. CDR3 in amino acids: CASSPTSGHTDTQYF. CDR3 in DNA: TGTGCCAGCTCCCCTACTAGCGGGCACACAGATACGCAGTATTTT.

This rearrangement joins TRBV19 to TRBJ1-4; tentatively, D is TRBD1 (5 bases). Germline CDR1 LNHDA, CDR2 SQIVND (reference sequence). Trimming stripped 5 bases from V and 2 bases from J, with 12 bases between. The CDR3 runs 15 residues. CDR3 sequence: CASSPRQSTNEKLFF. The CDR3, as DNA: TGTGCCAGTAGTCCCCGACAGAGTACTAATGAAAAACTGTTTTTT.

The genes are TRBV29-1 and TRBJ2-7; D remains ambiguous. From germline, CDR1 is SQVTM and CDR2 ANQGSEA. There are 12 residues in the CDR3. V was pared by 4 bases and J by 5 bases, with 12 bases between. CDR3: CSVAGLQDEQYF. Written as DNA, the CDR3 is TGCAGCGTTGCAGGCCTGCAAGACGAGCAGTACTTC.

In this sample, this clone turned up once. The chain combines TRBV19 with TRBJ2-3, with D possibly matching TRBD2 (6 bases). CDR3 length equals 18 residues. Trimming shortened V by 1 base and J by 0 bases, and 17 bases separated the two germline ends. Germline CDR1 is LNHDA and CDR2 is SQIVND (reference sequence). CDR3 DNA sequence: TGTGCCAGTAGTATAGTAGGGTCTAGACTAGTTAGCACAGATACGCAGTATTTT. Protein sequence: CASSIVGSRLVSTDTQYF.

The chain employs TRBV25-1 and TRBJ1-2; unclear D gene. There are 14 residues in the CDR3. CDR1 and CDR2 from the germline V gene are MGHDK and SYGVNS. V was shortened by 4 bases and J by 0 bases, with 9 bases between the two germline ends. CDR3 residues: CASSGRIANYGYTF. The CDR3 bases are TGTGCCAGCAGTGGGAGGATAGCTAACTATGGCTACACCTTC.

This chain uses TRBV7-2 with TRBJ1-3; no definite D call. The CDR3 extends over 15 amino acids. V was clipped by 5 bases and J by 0 bases, with 11 bases between them. The V gene's germline CDR1 is SGHTA and CDR2 FQGNSA. The CDR3 DNA sequence: TGTGCCAGCAGCAGGTCCTCGGGCTCTGGAAACACCATATATTTT. It translates to CASSRSSGSGNTIYF.

The chain has TRBV14 and TRBJ1-3; D is possibly TRBD1 (6 bases). The length of the CDR3 is 13 residues. The V end was cut by 3 bases, the J end by 4 bases, with 7 bases between. Germline assignment: CDR1 SGHDN and CDR2 FVKESK. The DNA for the CDR3 is TGTGCCAGCAGCCACAGGGGAGGAAACACCATATATTTT. This translates into CASSHRGGNTIYF.

The chain is built from TRBV10-3 and TRBJ2-1; 9 nucleotides match TRBD1. This CDR3 region has 16 residues. Germline V gene data show CDR1 as ENHRY and CDR2 as SYGVKD. Trimming at V came to 0 bases and at J to 4 bases, leaving 4 bases not matched to a gene. For the CDR3, the DNA is TGTGCCATCAGTGAGTCCGGGACAGGGTCGTACAATGAGCAGTTCTTC. It codes for CAISESGTGSYNEQFF.

The gene calls are TRBV7-3 and TRBJ2-3; TRBD1 aligns across 11 bases. This CDR3 is built from 18 residues. J was trimmed by 6 bases and V by 1 base; bases with no gene match: 12. Germline values: CDR1 SGHTA, CDR2 FQGTGA. This CDR3 is CASSLKPPGQGVVDTQYF. CDR3 nucleotide sequence: TGTGCCAGCAGCTTAAAGCCTCCGGGACAGGGGGTCGTGGATACGCAGTATTTT.

The chain couples TRBV19 to TRBJ2-1, with 8 bases that match TRBD2. Germline V gene sequence: CDR1 LNHDA, CDR2 SQIVND (reference sequence). This CDR3 comprises 15 residues. V shed 3 bases and J 4 bases; nucleotides not matched to a gene: 5. DNA of the CDR3: TGTGCCAGTAGTATTCAAGCGGGGGCGTACAATGAGCAGTTCTTC. This gives the protein CASSIQAGAYNEQFF.

This clone was picked up one time. The chain combines TRBV6-5 with TRBJ2-4; the match to TRBD2 covers 9 bases. V shed 6 bases, J shed 6 bases, and the junction held 6 bases outside the gene matches. CDR1 and CDR2 (germline): MNHEY, SVGAGI. The CDR3 extends over 14 amino acids. The CDR3 sequence is CASSLGAGGNIQYF. CDR3 DNA: TGTGCCAGCAGCCTAGGAGCGGGGGGAAACATTCAGTACTTC.

The chain recombines TRBV10-3 with TRBJ2-3, with D hard to call. Germline CDR1 reads ENHRY; CDR2 reads SYGVKD. The CDR3 is 15 residues long. The ends were cut back, 5 bases at V and 0 bases at J, with 12 bases in the middle. The DNA of the CDR3 is TGTGCCATCAGTTCGACTGATTGGAGCACAGATACGCAGTATTTT. It codes for CAISSTDWSTDTQYF.

The V call is TRBV29-1, the J call TRBJ2-1; maybe TRBD1 (6 bases). With 4 bases removed from V and 5 bases from J, the gap between germline ends came to 18 bases. The CDR3 sequence is 15 residues long. Germline-derived CDR1 and CDR2 are SQVTM and ANQGSEA. The CDR3 region has the DNA TGCAGCGTTGGATTACAGGCAGGGGCCGACAATGAGCAGTTCTTC. Amino acid sequence: CSVGLQAGADNEQFF.

In DNA, the CDR3 is TGTGCCAGCAGCTTAGGGCTACGAGCGGTCACAGATACGCAGTATTTT. It specifies CASSLGLRAVTDTQYF. The chain couples TRBV11-3 to TRBJ2-3; D may be TRBD2 (5 bases). The CDR3 totals 16 residues. Germline values: CDR1 SGHNT, CDR2 YENEEA. The V end lost 1 base, the J end lost 2 bases, and 13 bases lay between the germline ends.